The next 27 T cell receptor beta chains were all read from a single sample in a study of technical replicates of blood from several donors. Clones were sequenced by immunoSEQ multiplex PCR, and TCRdb holds only the in-frame ones, with some missing. The table has tens of thousands of clones, about 97% seen once; the top ten hold about 0.24%. The sample was T cells isolated from PBMCs. The receptors originated from a human donor in good health.

This chain uses TRBV7-9 with TRBJ2-5; 12 nucleotides line up with TRBD1. The germline V gene encodes CDR1 SEHNR and CDR2 FQNEAQ (reference sequence). With 6 bases clipped from V and 2 bases from J, the junction kept 7 bases outside the gene matches. This CDR3 spans 16 amino acids. The CDR3 nucleotides read TGTGCCAGCAGATCCGGGACAGGGGGCTTTCAAGAGACCCAGTACTTC. Its translation is CASRSGTGGFQETQYF.

The chain carries TRBV28 and TRBJ2-3, with 12 positions matching TRBD2. Germline assignment: CDR1 MDHEN and CDR2 SYDVKM. V lost 5 bases to trimming and J lost 2 bases; unmatched junction nucleotides: 11. The CDR3 consists of 18 residues. CDR3 sequence: CASSPPGTSGLNTDTQYF. CDR3 sequence (DNA): TGTGCCAGCAGTCCACCAGGGACTAGCGGGCTAAACACAGATACGCAGTATTTT.

The chain combines TRBV27 with TRBJ2-7; D might be TRBD1 (5 bases). Germline lookup yields CDR1 MNHEY and CDR2 SMNVEV (reference sequence). This CDR3 contains 13 residues. With 3 bases removed from V and 2 bases from J, the gap between germline ends came to 8 bases. CDR3 sequence: CASSLGLTYEQYF. CDR3 bases: TGTGCCAGCAGTTTGGGGCTCACCTACGAGCAGTACTTC.

The V and J genes are TRBV9 and TRBJ1-5; D is unresolved. This CDR3 has 14 residues. V was shortened by 4 bases and J by 6 bases, with 14 bases between the two germline ends. Per the germline V gene, CDR1 is SGDLS and CDR2 is YYNGEE. In DNA, the CDR3 is TGTGCCAGCAGCTCCCGAGGAGGGCTTCAGCCCCAGCATTTT. Its translation is CASSSRGGLQPQHF.

The chain combines TRBV28 with TRBJ1-5; TRBD1 is a possible D gene (6 bases). In germline, CDR1 is MDHEN, CDR2 SYDVKM. CDR3 length equals 14 residues. V dropped 4 bases and J dropped 3 bases, with 10 bases sitting between them. CDR3 residues: CASSSTGSNQPQHF. The CDR3 bases are TGTGCCAGCAGTTCAACAGGGTCCAATCAGCCCCAGCATTTT.

The chain recombines TRBV4-2 with TRBJ2-7, with TRBD2 matching over 13 bases. Per the germline V gene, CDR1 is LGHNA and CDR2 is YNFKEQ. The CDR3 totals 16 residues. J was trimmed by 5 bases and V by 3 bases; bases with no gene match: 7. The CDR3 is CASSHPGTSGNHEQYF. The CDR3 region has the DNA TGTGCCAGCAGCCACCCGGGGACTAGCGGGAACCACGAGCAGTACTTC.

V is TRBV29-1 and J is TRBJ1-1, with 8 bases aligning to TRBD1. The CDR3 contains 16 residues. The V segment lost 4 bases and the J segment 4 bases; nucleotides outside the gene matches: 14. Germline CDR1 SQVTM, CDR2 ANQGSEA. DNA for the CDR3: TGCAGCGTTGCAAGGCGGGACAGGCGGAGTGGCACTGAAGCTTTCTTT. This translates into CSVARRDRRSGTEAFF.

The chain employs TRBV11-2 and TRBJ2-7; 7 nucleotides agree with TRBD1. The CDR3 is 13 amino acids. J gave up 3 bases and V 3 bases, and 2 bases lay outside the gene matches. CDR1 and CDR2 from the germline V gene are SGHAT and FQNNGV. CDR3 nucleotide sequence: TGTGCCAGCAGCTTCGGGACAGTCTACGAGCAGTACTTC. It codes for CASSFGTVYEQYF.

The chain employs TRBV10-2 and TRBJ2-3; 10 bases are shared with TRBD1. V shed 8 bases, J shed 4 bases, and the junction held 9 bases outside the gene matches. Germline V CDR1 and CDR2: WSHSY, SAAADI. The CDR3 is 15 residues long. CDR3 amino acids: CASLGDRGVPDTQYF. Here the CDR3 DNA reads TGCGCCAGCCTCGGGGACAGGGGAGTCCCAGATACGCAGTATTTT.

A remark on this clone: The sample carries other DNA sequences with the same CDR3. The chain is built from TRBV30 and TRBJ1-5; D might be TRBD1 (5 bases). The CDR3 covers 13 residues. V was shortened by 0 bases and J by 7 bases, with 10 bases between the two germline ends. Germline V CDR1 and CDR2: GTSNPN, SVGIG (reference sequence). For the CDR3, the DNA is TGTGCCTGGAGTGTTCAGGGAGGACAGCCCCAGCATTTT. Its protein product is CAWSVQGGQPQHF.

The chain's CDR3 is CAISEDSSYEQYF. CDR3 sequence (DNA): TGTGCCATCAGTGAAGACAGCTCCTACGAGCAGTACTTC. This sequence joins TRBV10-3 and TRBJ2-7; tentative D call: TRBD1 (5 bases). Germline CDR1 is ENHRY and CDR2 is SYGVKD. CDR3 length: 13 residues. V lost 3 bases and J lost 0, with 6 bases in between.

This clone occurred once. This rearrangement joins TRBV4-1 to TRBJ1-3, with 9 bases lining up with TRBD1. Germline V CDR1 and CDR2: MGHRA, YSYEKL. V was clipped by 3 bases and J by 1 base; unmatched bases: 1. This CDR3 contains 15 residues. In DNA, the CDR3 is TGCGCCAGCAGCCAGGACAGGGGATCTGGAAACACCATATATTTT. This encodes CASSQDRGSGNTIYF.

V is TRBV5-6 and J is TRBJ2-5; D gene ambiguous. There are 12 residues in the CDR3. V was cut by 1 base and J by 5 bases, with 6 bases left in between. Germline-derived CDR1 and CDR2 are SGHDT and YYEEEE. The CDR3 here is CASSLQMETQYF. In DNA, the CDR3 is TGTGCCAGCAGCTTGCAGATGGAGACCCAGTACTTC.

The chain joins TRBV13 to TRBJ2-7; 8 bases are a match to TRBD2. This CDR3 spans 17 amino acids. V shed 5 bases and J 0 bases; nucleotides not matched to a gene: 12. The germline V gene encodes CDR1 PRHDT and CDR2 FYEKMQ (reference sequence). CDR3 in amino acids: CASSQTRFSGASYEQYF. In nucleotides, the CDR3 is TGTGCCAGCAGCCAGACAAGATTTAGCGGGGCCTCCTACGAGCAGTACTTC.

The chain joins TRBV10-3 to TRBJ2-5, with D tentatively TRBD2 (6 bases). In germline, CDR1 is ENHRY, CDR2 SYGVKD. V was pared by 10 bases and J by 5 bases, with 23 bases between. The CDR3 covers 15 residues. CDR3 residues: CATIKETRYGETQYF. CDR3 DNA: TGTGCCACTATTAAGGAGACTAGATACGGGGAGACCCAGTACTTC.

CDR3 residues: CASSLARTSGSRRYRELFF. The CDR3 coding sequence is TGTGCCAGCAGCTTAGCTCGGACTAGCGGGAGCCGGAGGTATCGGGAGCTGTTTTTT. The rearrangement links TRBV11-2 to TRBJ2-2, with TRBD2 matching over 13 bases. V gave up 1 base and J gave up 9 bases; unmatched junction bases: 14. The germline CDR1 and CDR2 sequences are SGHAT and FQNNGV. This CDR3 is 19 amino acids long.

The chain uses TRBV6-1 and TRBJ2-1; D gene uncertain. V dropped 1 base and J dropped 2 bases, with 15 bases sitting between them. The CDR3 runs to 17 residues. CDR1 is MNHNS and CDR2 is SASEGT in the germline V gene. The chain's CDR3 is CASSEERRNHPYNEQFF. The CDR3, as DNA: TGTGCCAGCAGTGAAGAACGGCGGAACCACCCCTACAATGAGCAGTTCTTC.

V is TRBV7-3 and J is TRBJ2-6; D is perhaps TRBD2 (6 bases). CDR1 is SGHTA and CDR2 is FQGTGA in the germline V gene. V was shortened by 5 bases and J by 0 bases, with 17 bases between the two germline ends. This CDR3 has 18 residues. This CDR3 is CASSPQAGYGSGANVLTF. The DNA of the CDR3 is TGTGCCAGCAGCCCCCAAGCGGGCTACGGCTCTGGGGCCAACGTCCTGACTTTC. The full variable domain, its missing parts supplied by reference TRBV7-3 and TRBJ2-6, is GAGVSQTPSNKVTEKGKYVELRCDPISGHTALYWYRQSLGQGPEFLIYFQGTGAADDSGLPNDRFFAVRPEGSVSTLKIQRTERGDSAVYLCASSPQAGYGSGANVLTFGAGSRLTVL.

The chain links TRBV7-6 to TRBJ2-2; 7 bases agree with TRBD1. The CDR3 length is 17 residues. V lost 6 bases and J lost 3; bases outside the gene matches: 13. Germline assignment: CDR1 SGHVS and CDR2 FNYEAQ. The CDR3 protein is CASRPWADREYTGELFF. CDR3 coding DNA: TGTGCCAGCAGACCCTGGGCCGACAGGGAATACACCGGGGAGCTGTTTTTT.

The V gene is TRBV4-3, the J gene TRBJ1-1; TRBD1 aligns across 7 bases. With 1 base clipped from V and 0 bases from J, the junction kept 5 bases outside the gene matches. Germline V gene sequence: CDR1 LGHNA, CDR2 YSLEER. The CDR3 has 16 amino acids. The CDR3 DNA sequence: TGCGCCAGCAGCCAAGGGACAGGCCGGGTGAACACTGAAGCTTTCTTT. Protein: CASSQGTGRVNTEAFF.

V gene TRBV29-1 combines with J gene TRBJ2-7; unclear D gene. Germline V gene sequence: CDR1 SQVTM, CDR2 ANQGSEA. This CDR3 is built from 12 residues. Trimming stripped 3 bases from V and 0 bases from J, with 6 bases between. The CDR3 is CSVEASSYEQYF. In DNA, the CDR3 is TGCAGCGTTGAGGCCAGCTCCTACGAGCAGTACTTC.

The chain employs TRBV21-1 and TRBJ2-7; the D call TRBD2 from the table was never checked on the DNA. TRBV21-1 is described as a pseudogene. The CDR3 covers 15 residues. As DNA, the CDR3 is TGTGCCAGCAGCAAGAAGTCTAGTTGCAGCTACGAGCAGTACTTC. Residues: CASSKKSSCSYEQYF.

The rearrangement links TRBV11-2 to TRBJ2-1, with TRBD2 as a possible D gene (5 bases). Germline-derived CDR1 and CDR2 are SGHAT and FQNNGV. V lost 3 bases to trimming and J lost 10 bases, with 19 bases between them. This CDR3 is built from 15 residues. In DNA form, the CDR3 reads TGTGCCAGCAGCTTTAGCTTAGCGCACTCAGAAGAGCAGTTCTTC. Residues: CASSFSLAHSEEQFF. Using reference TRBV11-2 and TRBJ2-1 for the parts outside the CDR3, the full variable domain is EAGVAQSPRYKIIEKRQSVAFWCNPISGHATLYWYQQILGQGPKLLIQFQNNGVVDDSQLPKDRFSAERLKGVDSTLKIQPAKLEDSAVYLCASSFSLAHSEEQFFGPGTRLTVL.

V usage is TRBV4-1 and J usage is TRBJ2-7, with 7 bases identical to TRBD1. This CDR3 has 13 residues. In germline, CDR1 is MGHRA, CDR2 YSYEKL. V trimming: 6 bases; J trimming: 6 bases; junction bases outside the gene matches: 8. The CDR3 here is CASSTGVEGEQYF. CDR3 nucleotide sequence: TGCGCCAGCAGTACAGGGGTGGAAGGCGAGCAGTACTTC.

V gene TRBV5-4 combines with J gene TRBJ2-5, with TRBD2 matching over 10 bases. This CDR3 contains 18 residues. The V gene's germline CDR1 is SGHNT and CDR2 YYREEE (reference sequence). With V trimmed by 4 bases and J by 4 bases, 16 bases remained unmatched. The CDR3: CASSRGAGGPAGAETQYF. CDR3 nucleotide sequence: TGTGCCAGCAGCCGAGGAGCGGGAGGGCCCGCCGGAGCAGAGACCCAGTACTTC.

Regarding this clone: One end of the junction does not line up with germline, which may come from a read error. V is TRBV5-6 and J is TRBJ1-5; TRBD1 matches at 9 bases. Germline lookup yields CDR1 SGHDT and CDR2 YYEEEE. The CDR3 sequence is 16 residues long. The CDR3 DNA follows: TGTGCCAGCAGCTTATCGGGACAGGGCGTAAATCGGCCCCAGCATTTT. Translation gives CASSLSGQGVNRPQHF.

The chain is built from TRBV5-1 and TRBJ1-1; D is unclear. Looked up from germline, CDR1 is SGHRS and CDR2 is YFSETQ. The CDR3 length is 12 residues. V dropped 1 base and J dropped 4 bases, with 5 bases sitting between them. The CDR3 loop is CASSLRSTEAFF. The CDR3 bases are TGCGCCAGCAGCTTGCGTAGCACTGAAGCTTTCTTT.